This paragraph reports one T cell receptor (beta chain). Its antigen is not known. This entry belongs to a study of cytomegalovirus exposure and HLA in healthy donors. Study conclusions and caveats: Among immune exposure information, only CMV serostatus was available. TCR beta chain V- and J-gene trimming was linked, in a later analysis, to a missense variant in DCLRE1C. Highly shared sequence variants in one cluster were likely a sequencing artifact. TCR beta sequences numbering around 15,000 were associated with HLA alleles at 0.05 false discovery rate in a later analysis.

PCR amplification relied on 60 Vbeta primers (plus 13 Jbeta primers). Clones were read by immunoSEQ multiplex PCR, and TCRdb kept only the in-frame ones, dropping some. Of about 61,000 clones listed, about 90% are singletons. This receptor was identified in a man between 18 and 35 years old in good health and CMV-seronegative. The source material was PBMCs.

The CDR3 DNA follows: TGTGCCATCAAAGGGGAAGAACGCGAGACCTACGAGCAGTACTTC. Encoded protein: CAIKGEERETYEQYF. The V gene is TRBV10-3, the J gene TRBJ2-7, with D tentatively TRBD1 (5 bases). V gave up 7 bases and J gave up 2 bases, with 18 bases separating them. Germline assignment: CDR1 ENHRY and CDR2 SYGVKD. This CDR3 has 15 residues.